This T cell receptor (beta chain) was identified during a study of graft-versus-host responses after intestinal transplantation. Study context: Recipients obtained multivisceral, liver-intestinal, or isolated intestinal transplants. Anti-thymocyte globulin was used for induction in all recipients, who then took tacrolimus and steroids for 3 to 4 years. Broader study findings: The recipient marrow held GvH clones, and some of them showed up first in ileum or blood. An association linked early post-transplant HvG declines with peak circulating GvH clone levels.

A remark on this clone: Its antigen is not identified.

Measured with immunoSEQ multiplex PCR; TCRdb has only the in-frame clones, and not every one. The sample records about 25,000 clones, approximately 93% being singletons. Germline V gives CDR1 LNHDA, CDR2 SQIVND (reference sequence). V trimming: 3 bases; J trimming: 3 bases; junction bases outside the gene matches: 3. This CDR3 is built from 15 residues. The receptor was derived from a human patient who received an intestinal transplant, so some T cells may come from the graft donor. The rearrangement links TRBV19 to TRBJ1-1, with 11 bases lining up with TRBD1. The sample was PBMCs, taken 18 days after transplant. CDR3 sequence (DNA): TGTGCCAGTAGTATGGGGACAGGGGGGTACACTGAAGCTTTCTTT. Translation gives CASSMGTGGYTEAFF.